These 19 T cell receptor beta chains came from one sample sequenced in a study of cytomegalovirus exposure and HLA in healthy donors. The PCR employed 60 Vbeta primers together with 13 Jbeta primers. The data were produced by immunoSEQ multiplex PCR, yet TCRdb's version contains in-frame clones alone and is incomplete. Of 80,000 or so clones in the sample, less than 75% were seen once. Material: PBMCs. These receptors came from a man aged 30 to 39 in good health and CMV-seropositive.

The chain combines TRBV5-1 with TRBJ2-7; TRBD2 matches 11 bases. Germline CDR1 reads SGHRS; CDR2 reads YFSETQ. This CDR3 spans 17 amino acids. V lost 5 bases to trimming and J lost 6 bases; unmatched junction nucleotides: 16. The CDR3 protein is CASRPGGTSGIVGEQYF. The CDR3 coding sequence is TGCGCCAGCAGACCAGGGGGGACTAGCGGAATCGTCGGCGAGCAGTACTTC.

The chain couples TRBV29-1 to TRBJ2-7; 8 bases line up with TRBD1. CDR3 length: 12 amino acids. After removal of 6 bases from V and 3 bases from J, the junction contained 4 bases not matched to a gene. In germline, CDR1 is SQVTM, CDR2 ANQGSEA. The CDR3 here is CSVGQADYEQYF. The CDR3 DNA sequence: TGCAGCGTGGGACAGGCAGACTACGAGCAGTACTTC.

The chain employs TRBV6-1 and TRBJ1-3; 8 nucleotides align to TRBD1. The CDR3 loop spans 16 amino acids. CDR1 and CDR2 (germline): MNHNS, SASEGT. After removal of 5 bases from V and 2 bases from J, the junction contained 8 bases not matched to a gene. The CDR3: CASSKGVRGPGNTIYF. Here the CDR3 DNA reads TGTGCCAGCAGTAAAGGGGTCAGGGGGCCTGGAAACACCATATATTTT.

This rearrangement joins TRBV20-1 to TRBJ2-5; D is possibly TRBD1 (6 bases). The J call is in doubt because the DNA end fits TRBJ2-7 better. The CDR3 sequence is 11 residues long. Per the germline V gene, CDR1 is DFQATT and CDR2 is SNEGSKA (reference sequence). The CDR3 DNA reads as TGCAGTGTACGGACAGCCTACGAGCAGTACTTC. It encodes CSVRTAYEQYF.

This clone was observed a single time. The J gene is TRBJ1-6, the V gene TRBV28; D gene ambiguous. Trimming stripped 5 bases from V and 8 bases from J, with 16 bases between. The CDR3 extends over 15 amino acids. Germline CDR1 reads MDHEN; CDR2 reads SYDVKM. CDR3 DNA: TGTGCCAGCAGTCAGTGGGAGTTGAGGGATTCACCCCTCCACTTT. This translates into CASSQWELRDSPLHF.

The chain carries TRBV11-2 and TRBJ1-5; D remains unclear. CDR1 and CDR2 from the germline V gene are SGHAT and FQNNGV. V dropped 5 bases and J dropped 4 bases, with 12 bases sitting between them. This CDR3 region has 14 residues. The CDR3 spells CASSGRVPNQPQHF. In DNA form, the CDR3 reads TGTGCCAGCAGCGGGAGGGTACCAAATCAGCCCCAGCATTTT.

The chain carries TRBV9 and TRBJ2-1, with 12 positions matching TRBD2. The germline V gene encodes CDR1 SGDLS and CDR2 YYNGEE. The CDR3 extends over 17 amino acids. V dropped 3 bases and J dropped 3; count of bases not matched to a gene: 7. The CDR3 reads CASSASSGGAFYNEQFF. The CDR3 DNA follows: TGTGCCAGCAGCGCGTCTAGCGGGGGGGCCTTCTACAATGAGCAGTTCTTC.

The chain links TRBV18 to TRBJ2-1; D is undetermined. Looked up from germline, CDR1 is KGHSH and CDR2 is LQKENI. V lost 6 bases and J 0 bases, leaving 6 bases between the germline ends. CDR3 length: 13 amino acids. The CDR3 protein is CASSPNSYNEQFF. The CDR3 DNA sequence: TGTGCCAGCTCGCCTAACTCCTACAATGAGCAGTTCTTC.

The chain recombines TRBV27 with TRBJ1-1; D is undetermined. The V and J ends lost 2 bases and 1 base respectively, with 5 bases between them. This CDR3 is built from 13 residues. Germline V gene data show CDR1 as MNHEY and CDR2 as SMNVEV (reference sequence). The CDR3 DNA reads as TGTGCCAGCAGTTTAGTCAGGAACACTGAAGCTTTCTTT. Protein product: CASSLVRNTEAFF.

CDR3 amino acids: CASSLGDTGRQPQHF. The CDR3 bases are TGTGCCAGCAGCTTAGGGGACACGGGGCGTCAGCCCCAGCATTTT. The chain combines TRBV7-2 with TRBJ1-5, with D perhaps matching TRBD1 (6 bases). CDR1 and CDR2 from the germline V gene are SGHTA and FQGNSA. The CDR3 totals 15 residues. Trimming cost V 1 base and J 6 bases, with 13 bases left between them.

V is TRBV6-5 and J is TRBJ1-5, with 7 positions matching TRBD1. The length of the CDR3 is 15 residues. Germline lookup yields CDR1 MNHEY and CDR2 SVGAGI. V dropped 8 bases and J dropped 1; count of bases not matched to a gene: 8. CDR3 loop: CASALGGESNQPQHF. The CDR3 DNA follows: TGTGCCAGCGCTTTAGGGGGCGAAAGCAATCAGCCCCAGCATTTT.

The V gene is TRBV11-2, the J gene TRBJ2-7; possibly TRBD1 for D (8 bases). V lost 5 bases, J lost 2 bases, and 22 bases lay in between. From germline, CDR1 is SGHAT and CDR2 FQNNGV. The CDR3 extends over 17 amino acids. The CDR3 bases are TGTGCCAGCAGCCAAGTTGGACAGGGACTAATTACCTACGAGCAGTACTTC. It translates to CASSQVGQGLITYEQYF.

This chain uses TRBV4-2 with TRBJ2-7, with 12 bases matching TRBD2. Unmatched junction bases numbered 4, after V lost 1 base and J lost 6 bases. The CDR3 contains 15 residues. The V gene's germline CDR1 is LGHNA and CDR2 YNFKEQ. CDR3 in DNA: TGTGCCAGCAGCCAAGGACTAGCGGGAGTCGCCGAGCAGTACTTC. Protein: CASSQGLAGVAEQYF.

A few counts support this clone. J is TRBJ2-3 and V is TRBV28; no firm D call. Germline assignment: CDR1 MDHEN and CDR2 SYDVKM. This CDR3 spans 13 amino acids. V was trimmed by 7 bases and J by 7 bases, leaving 15 bases between them. The CDR3 here is CASTISGYNTQYF. DNA of the CDR3: TGTGCCAGCACCATTTCAGGATACAATACGCAGTATTTT.

The rearrangement uses TRBV7-8 and TRBJ1-1; 7 nucleotides align to TRBD1. This CDR3 spans 14 amino acids. Germline values: CDR1 SGHVS, CDR2 FQNEAQ. Trimming cost V 3 bases and J 3 bases; bases outside gene matches: 4. The CDR3 DNA reads as TGTGCCAGCAGCTTTACCAGGGGGGACACTGAAGCTTTCTTT. Translated: CASSFTRGDTEAFF. Drawing the rest from reference TRBV7-8 and TRBJ1-1, the complete variable domain is GAGVSQSPRYKVAKRGQDVALRCDPISGHVSLFWYQQALGQGPEFLTYFQNEAQLDKSGLPSDRFFAERPEGSVSTLKIQRTQQEDSAVYLCASSFTRGDTEAFFGQGTRLTVV.

The chain joins TRBV18 to TRBJ2-5; the match to TRBD1 covers 7 bases. The CDR3 sequence is 14 residues long. Unmatched junction bases numbered 5, after V lost 6 bases and J lost 1 base. The germline V gene has CDR1 KGHSH and CDR2 LQKENI. CDR3 amino acids: CASSGQALQETQYF. The CDR3 coding sequence is TGTGCCAGCTCCGGACAGGCTCTCCAAGAGACCCAGTACTTC.

The genes are TRBV2 and TRBJ1-6; a possible D gene is TRBD1 (5 bases). Trimming shortened V by 6 bases and J by 10 bases, and 13 bases separated the two germline ends. Germline V gene data show CDR1 as SNHLY and CDR2 as FYNNEI. The CDR3 is 13 residues long. The CDR3 sequence is CASRQGIGSPLHF. The CDR3 bases are TGTGCCAGCAGGCAGGGAATCGGATCACCCCTCCACTTT.

The chain recombines TRBV29-1 with TRBJ2-7; D is perhaps TRBD1 (5 bases). The CDR3 sequence is 12 residues long. The V end lost 3 bases, the J end lost 3 bases, and 9 bases lay between the germline ends. The germline CDR1 and CDR2 sequences are SQVTM and ANQGSEA. The CDR3 nucleotides are TGCAGCGTTGAGTTACAGGACTACGAGCAGTACTTC. Its translation is CSVELQDYEQYF.

V is TRBV4-1 and J is TRBJ2-7, with 9 bases lining up with TRBD1. CDR1 is MGHRA and CDR2 is YSYEKL in the germline V gene. The J segment lost 2 bases and the V segment lost 4 bases, leaving 6 bases of the junction unmatched. The CDR3 extends over 15 amino acids. The CDR3 here is CASSRDRGEAYEQYF. CDR3 nucleotide sequence: TGCGCCAGCAGCCGTGACAGGGGGGAGGCCTACGAGCAGTACTTC.